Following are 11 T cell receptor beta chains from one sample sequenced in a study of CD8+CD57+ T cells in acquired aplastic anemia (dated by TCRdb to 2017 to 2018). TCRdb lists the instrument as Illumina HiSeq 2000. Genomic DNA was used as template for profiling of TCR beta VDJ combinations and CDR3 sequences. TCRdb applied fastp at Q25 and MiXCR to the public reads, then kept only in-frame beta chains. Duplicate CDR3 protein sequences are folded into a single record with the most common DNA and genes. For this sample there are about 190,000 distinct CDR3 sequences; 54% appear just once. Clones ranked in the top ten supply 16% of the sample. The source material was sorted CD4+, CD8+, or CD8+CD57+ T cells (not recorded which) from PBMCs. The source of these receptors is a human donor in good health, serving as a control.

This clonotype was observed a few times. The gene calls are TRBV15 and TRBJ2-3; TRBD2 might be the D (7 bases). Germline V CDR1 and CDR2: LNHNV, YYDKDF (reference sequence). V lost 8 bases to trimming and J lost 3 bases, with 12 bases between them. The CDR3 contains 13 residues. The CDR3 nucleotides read TGTGCCACCTTCGAGGGGGGGACAGATACGCAGTATTTT. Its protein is CATFEGGTDTQYF.

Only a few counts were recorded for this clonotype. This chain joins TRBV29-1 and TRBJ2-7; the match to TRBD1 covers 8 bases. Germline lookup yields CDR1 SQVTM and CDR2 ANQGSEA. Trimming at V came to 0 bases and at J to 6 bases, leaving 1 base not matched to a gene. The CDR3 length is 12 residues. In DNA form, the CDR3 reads TGCAGCGTTGAAGACACAGGGGGCGAGCAGTACTTC. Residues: CSVEDTGGEQYF.

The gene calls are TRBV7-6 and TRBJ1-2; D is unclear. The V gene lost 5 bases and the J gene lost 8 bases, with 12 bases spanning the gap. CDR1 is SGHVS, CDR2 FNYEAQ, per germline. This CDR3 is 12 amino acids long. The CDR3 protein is CASSPVEVGYTF. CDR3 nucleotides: TGTGCCAGCAGCCCGGTAGAGGTGGGCTACACCTTC.

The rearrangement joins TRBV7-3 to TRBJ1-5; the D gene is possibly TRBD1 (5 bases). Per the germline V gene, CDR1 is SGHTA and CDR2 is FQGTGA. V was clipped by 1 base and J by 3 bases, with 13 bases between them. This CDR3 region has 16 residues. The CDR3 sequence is CASSLIPIGANQPQHF. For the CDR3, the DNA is TGTGCCAGCAGCTTAATACCCATTGGGGCCAATCAGCCCCAGCATTTT.

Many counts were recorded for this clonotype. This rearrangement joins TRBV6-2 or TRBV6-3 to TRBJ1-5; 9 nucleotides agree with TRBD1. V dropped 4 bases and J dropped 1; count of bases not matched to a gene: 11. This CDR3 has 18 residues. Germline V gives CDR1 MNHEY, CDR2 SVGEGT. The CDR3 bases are TGTGCCAGCAGTTCGTACGGGACAGGGATCGGAAGCAATCAGCCCCAGCATTTT. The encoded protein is CASSSYGTGIGSNQPQHF.

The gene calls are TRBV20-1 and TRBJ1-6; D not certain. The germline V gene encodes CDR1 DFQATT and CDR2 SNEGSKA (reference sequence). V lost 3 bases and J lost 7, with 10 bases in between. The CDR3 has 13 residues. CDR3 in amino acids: CSARIEGNSPLHF. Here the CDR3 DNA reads TGCAGTGCTAGGATCGAGGGAAATTCACCCCTCCACTTT.

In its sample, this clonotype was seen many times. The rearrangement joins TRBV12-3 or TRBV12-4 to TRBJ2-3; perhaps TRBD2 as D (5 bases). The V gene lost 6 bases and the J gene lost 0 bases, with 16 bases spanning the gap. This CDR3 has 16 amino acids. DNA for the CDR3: TGTGCCAGCAGCCGGGCGGCGAGCGGAAGCACAGATACGCAGTATTTT. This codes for CASSRAASGSTDTQYF.

CDR3 in amino acids: CASSPGGGELFF. In nucleotides, the CDR3 is TGTGCCAGCAGCCCAGGGGGAGGGGAGCTGTTTTTT. The chain is built from TRBV7-2 and TRBJ2-2; 7 bases match TRBD1. Trimming took 5 bases from V and 8 from J; bases not matched to a gene: 2. CDR1 SGHTA and CDR2 FQGNSA come from the germline V gene. This CDR3 spans 12 amino acids.

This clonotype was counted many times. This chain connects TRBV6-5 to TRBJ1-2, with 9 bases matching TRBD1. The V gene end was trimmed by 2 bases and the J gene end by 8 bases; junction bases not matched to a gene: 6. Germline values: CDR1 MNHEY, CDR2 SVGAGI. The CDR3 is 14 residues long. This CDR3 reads CASSYLGQGGGYTF. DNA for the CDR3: TGTGCCAGCAGTTACCTGGGACAGGGTGGAGGCTACACCTTC.

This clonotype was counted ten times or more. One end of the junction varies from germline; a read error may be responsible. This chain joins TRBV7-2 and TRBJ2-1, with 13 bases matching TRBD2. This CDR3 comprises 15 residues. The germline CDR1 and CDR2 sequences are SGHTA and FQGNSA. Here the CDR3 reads CAGSPLAGGLTEQFF. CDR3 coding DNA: TGTGCCGGCAGCCCACTAGCGGGGGGGCTTACTGAGCAGTTCTTC.

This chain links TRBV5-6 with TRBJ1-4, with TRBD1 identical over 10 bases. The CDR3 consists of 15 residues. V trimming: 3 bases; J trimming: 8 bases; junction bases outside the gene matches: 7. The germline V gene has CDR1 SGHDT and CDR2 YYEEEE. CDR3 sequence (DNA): TGTGCCAGCAGCTCGTACGGGACAGGGGCAGAAAAACTGTTTTTT. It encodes CASSSYGTGAEKLFF.